A single sample gave rise to the 9 T cell receptor beta chains below, sequenced in a study of blood T cell repertoires in COVID-19. Clones were sequenced by immunoSEQ multiplex PCR, and TCRdb holds only the in-frame ones, with some missing. The table shows 200,000 to 300,000 clones, with more than 85% occurring only once. The sequencing sample was made of peripheral blood. All receptors derive from a woman aged 55-70 years with COVID-19, enrolled during active disease.

The sample holds a few counts of this clone. The chain has TRBV18 and TRBJ1-1; TRBD1 matches 9 bases. The germline gives CDR1 KGHSH, CDR2 LQKENI. CDR3 size: 13 residues. V lost 2 bases and J lost 7; bases outside the gene matches: 2. The CDR3 protein is CASSPGTGIEAFF. CDR3 nucleotide sequence: TGTGCCAGCTCACCAGGGACAGGGATTGAAGCTTTCTTT. Full variable domain (rest looked up from reference TRBV18 and TRBJ1-1): NAGVMQNPRHLVRRRGQEARLRCSPMKGHSHVYWYRQLPEEGLKFMVYLQKENIIDESGMPKERFSAEFPKEGPSILRIQQVVRGDSAAYFCASSPGTGIEAFFGQGTRLTVV.

The V call is TRBV5-1, the J call TRBJ1-4; D is undetermined. Germline V gene data show CDR1 as SGHRS and CDR2 as YFSETQ. Trimming took 5 bases from V and 0 from J, leaving 8 bases between them. The CDR3 extends over 14 amino acids. The CDR3 nucleotides read TGCGCCAGCAGTTACAGTGCAACTAATGAAAAACTGTTTTTT. This translates into CASSYSATNEKLFF.

This chain uses TRBV5-1 with TRBJ2-1; weak D call: TRBD2 (5 bases). The CDR3 totals 16 residues. The V end was cut by 0 bases, the J end by 0 bases, with 10 bases between. CDR1 SGHRS and CDR2 YFSETQ come from the germline V gene. DNA for the CDR3: TGCGCCAGCAGCTTGGTCCCGGGGAGCTCCTACAATGAGCAGTTCTTC. The encoded protein is CASSLVPGSSYNEQFF.

This chain joins TRBV5-6 and TRBJ2-2; tentatively, D is TRBD2 (6 bases). V was pared by 4 bases and J by 5 bases, with 9 bases between. The CDR3 runs to 13 residues. Germline assignment: CDR1 SGHDT and CDR2 YYEEEE. The CDR3 region is CASSPGLTGELFF. In DNA form, the CDR3 reads TGTGCCAGCAGCCCGGGACTGACCGGGGAGCTGTTTTTT. The full variable domain, its missing parts supplied by reference TRBV5-6 and TRBJ2-2, is DAGVTQSPTHLIKTRGQQVTLRCSPKSGHDTVSWYQQALGQGPQFIFQYYEEEERQRGNFPDRFSGHQFPNYSSELNVNALLLGDSALYLCASSPGLTGELFFGEGSRLTVL.

The CDR3 nucleotides are TGTGCCAGCAGCCCGGGGGGCGGAGGTCTTGGAAACACTGAAGCTTTCTTT. Translating it yields CASSPGGGGLGNTEAFF. The rearrangement joins TRBV6-4 to TRBJ1-1, with a possible D match to TRBD1 (6 bases). Germline values: CDR1 MRHNA, CDR2 SNTAGT. The CDR3 consists of 17 residues. V lost 6 bases and J 2 bases, leaving 22 bases between the germline ends.

The chain couples TRBV7-9 to TRBJ2-1; 8 positions agree with TRBD2. Germline CDR1 reads SEHNR; CDR2 reads FQNEAQ (reference sequence). V lost 5 bases, J lost 9 bases, and 15 bases stayed unmatched. The length of the CDR3 is 16 residues. CDR3 in DNA: TGTGCCAGCAGCCTCCGACTAGCGCAAAGACCAGGTGAGCAGTTCTTC. It yields the protein CASSLRLAQRPGEQFF.

The chain employs TRBV3-1 (or the pseudogene TRBV3-2) and TRBJ2-7, with TRBD2 identical over 7 bases. The V and J ends lost 0 bases and 6 bases, in that order; junction bases with no gene match: 8. The germline gives CDR1 LGHDT, CDR2 YNNKEL (reference sequence). The CDR3 covers 15 residues. The DNA of the CDR3 is TGTGCCAGCAGCCAAGAGAGCGGGACTACCCCCGAGCAGTACTTC. This codes for CASSQESGTTPEQYF.

This chain joins TRBV11-2 and TRBJ2-5; D possibly corresponds to TRBD1 (6 bases). Germline-derived CDR1 and CDR2 are SGHAT and FQNNGV. The CDR3 has 15 residues. V was trimmed by 1 base and J by 4 bases, leaving 13 bases between them. The CDR3, as DNA: TGTGCCAGCAGCTTAGTGTCAGGGGTAGGAGAGACCCAGTACTTC. It specifies CASSLVSGVGETQYF.

V and J are TRBV2 and TRBJ2-3, with 9 positions matching TRBD2. This CDR3 has 17 residues. V was clipped by 4 bases and J by 6 bases; unmatched bases: 14. Germline V gene data show CDR1 as SNHLY and CDR2 as FYNNEI. The CDR3, as DNA: TGTGCCAGCAGTGCCGGCGGCGGGAGGGCCCAAGTTGATACGCAGTATTTT. Its protein product is CASSAGGGRAQVDTQYF. Supplemented by reference TRBV2 and TRBJ2-3, the full variable domain reads EPEVTQTPSHQVTQMGQEVILRCVPISNHLYFYWYRQILGQKVEFLVSFYNNEISEKSEIFDDQFSVERPDGSNFTLKIRSTKLEDSAMYFCASSAGGGRAQVDTQYFGPGTRLTVL.